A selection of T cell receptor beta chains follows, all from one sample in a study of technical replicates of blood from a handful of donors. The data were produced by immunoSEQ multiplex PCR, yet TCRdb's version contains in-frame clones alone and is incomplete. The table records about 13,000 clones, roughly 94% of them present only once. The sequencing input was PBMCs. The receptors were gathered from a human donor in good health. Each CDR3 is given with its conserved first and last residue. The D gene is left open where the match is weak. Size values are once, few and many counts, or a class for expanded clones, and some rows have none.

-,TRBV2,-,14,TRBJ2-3,TGTGCCGTCCGGGATGGTAGCCCGACAGATACGCAGTATTTT,CAVRDGSPTDTQYF
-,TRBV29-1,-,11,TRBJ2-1,TGCAGCGTCGTCCGGGGAGGTGAGCAGTTCTTC,CSVVRGGEQFF
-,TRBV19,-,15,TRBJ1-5,TGTGCCAGTAGTATTTCGGGGGATAGCAATCAGCCCCAGCATTTT,CASSISGDSNQPQHF
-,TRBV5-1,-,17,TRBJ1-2,TGCGCCAGCAGTTTGGGGTCCCGGGGGGACACTAACTATGGCTACACCTTC,CASSLGSRGDTNYGYTF
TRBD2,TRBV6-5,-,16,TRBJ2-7,TGTGCCAGCAGTTACTTAGGGACTAGCGGCTCCTACGAGCAGTACTTC,CASSYLGTSGSYEQYF
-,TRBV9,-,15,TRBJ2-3,TGTGCCAGCAGCGTCGGGACTTTATACACAGATACGCAGTATTTT,CASSVGTLYTDTQYF
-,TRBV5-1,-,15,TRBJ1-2,TGCGCCAGCAGCTCCTCCGGGTTACCTAACTATGGCTACACCTTC,CASSSSGLPNYGYTF
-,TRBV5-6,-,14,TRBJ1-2,TGTGCCAGCAGCTTTGGCGGTCCCCTGATTGACTACACCTTC,CASSFGGPLIDYTF
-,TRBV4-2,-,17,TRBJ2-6,TGTGCCAGCAGCCAAGACAGGAGGGTTGCTGGGGCCAACGTCCTGACTTTC,CASSQDRRVAGANVLTF
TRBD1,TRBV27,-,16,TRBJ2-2,TGTGCCAGCAGCATCTTGACAGGGGGGGGCGGCGGGGAGCTGTTTTTT,CASSILTGGGGGELFF
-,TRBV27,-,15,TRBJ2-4,TGTGCCAGCAGTTTAACGTTGGTCGGCAAAAACATTCAGTACTTC,CASSLTLVGKNIQYF
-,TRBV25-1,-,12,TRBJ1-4,TGTGCCAGCAGTGAACGGTCAGAAAAACTGTTTTTT,CASSERSEKLFF
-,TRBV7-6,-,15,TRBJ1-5,TGTGCCAGCAGCTTAGCCCCAGGGGAGAATCAGCCCCAGCATTTT,CASSLAPGENQPQHF
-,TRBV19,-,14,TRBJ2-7,TGTGCCAGTAGTATAGGGCCAGGAACGTACGAGCAGTACTTC,CASSIGPGTYEQYF
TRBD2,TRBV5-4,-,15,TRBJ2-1,TGTGCCAGCAGCTTGGAACTAGCGAGGGTGGATGAGCAGTTCTTC,CASSLELARVDEQFF
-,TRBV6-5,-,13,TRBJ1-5,TGTGCCGCTGGGAGAACTGGGGATCAGCCCCAGCATTTT,CAAGRTGDQPQHF
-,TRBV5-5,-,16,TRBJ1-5,TGTGCCAGCAGCCACGAGACGGGGGAAGGGGATCAGCCCCAGCATTTT,CASSHETGEGDQPQHF
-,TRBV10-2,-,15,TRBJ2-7,TGCGCCAGCAGTGCTCCGGGGTCCGATAGGTACGAGCAGTACTTC,CASSAPGSDRYEQYF
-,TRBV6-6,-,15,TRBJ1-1,TGTGCCAGCAGTTTCGGACTGGAGATGAACACTGAAGCTTTCTTT,CASSFGLEMNTEAFF
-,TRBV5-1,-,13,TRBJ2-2,TGCGCCACAGACGACTTAAACACCGGGGAGCTGTTTTTT,CATDDLNTGELFF
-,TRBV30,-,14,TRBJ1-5,TGTGCCTGGAGTCTGGGCGGGGGCAATCAGCCCCAGCATTTT,CAWSLGGGNQPQHF
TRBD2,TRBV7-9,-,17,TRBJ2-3,TGTGCCAGCAGCCCAGGAGTAGCGGGAGCCCTTACAGATACGCAGTATTTT,CASSPGVAGALTDTQYF
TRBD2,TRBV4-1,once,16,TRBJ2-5,TGCGCCAGCAGCCAAGACGGCGCGGGAGCGGGGGAGACCCAGTACTTC,CASSQDGAGAGETQYF
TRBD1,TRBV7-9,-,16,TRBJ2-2,TGTGCCAGCAGCAATGACAGGGCCCCGAACACCGGGGAGCTGTTTTTT,CASSNDRAPNTGELFF
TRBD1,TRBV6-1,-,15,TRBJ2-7,TGTGCCAGCAGTGAAGAGGACAGGGGGGTCTACGAGCAGTACTTC,CASSEEDRGVYEQYF
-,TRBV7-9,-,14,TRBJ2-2,TGTGCCAGCAGCTTAGCCAGTTACACCGGGGAGCTGTTTTTT,CASSLASYTGELFF
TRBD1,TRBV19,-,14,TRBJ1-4,TGTGCCAGTAGGCCAGGGGGCAATAATGAAAAACTGTTTTTT,CASRPGGNNEKLFF
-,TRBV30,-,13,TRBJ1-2,TGTGCCTGGACCGCCGGGGGGGTTTATGGCTACACCTTC,CAWTAGGVYGYTF